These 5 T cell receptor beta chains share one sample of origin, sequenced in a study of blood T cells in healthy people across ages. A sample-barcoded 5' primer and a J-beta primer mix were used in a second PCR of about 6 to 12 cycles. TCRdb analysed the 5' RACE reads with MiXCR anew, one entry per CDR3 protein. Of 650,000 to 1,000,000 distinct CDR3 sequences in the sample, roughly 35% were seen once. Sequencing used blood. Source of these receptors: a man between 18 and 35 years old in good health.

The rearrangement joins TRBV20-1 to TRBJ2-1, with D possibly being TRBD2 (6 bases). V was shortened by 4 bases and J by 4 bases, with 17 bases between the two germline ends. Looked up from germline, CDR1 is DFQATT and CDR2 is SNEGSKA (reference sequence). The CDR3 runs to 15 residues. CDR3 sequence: CSATASASAYNEQFF. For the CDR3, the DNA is TGCAGTGCTACGGCGAGCGCTAGCGCATACAATGAGCAGTTCTTC.

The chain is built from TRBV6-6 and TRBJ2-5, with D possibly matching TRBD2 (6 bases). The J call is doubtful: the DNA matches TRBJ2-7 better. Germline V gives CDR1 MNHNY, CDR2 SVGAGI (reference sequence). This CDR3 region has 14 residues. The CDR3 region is CASRRDGNPYEQYF. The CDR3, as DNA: TGTGCCAGCAGGCGGGACGGCAACCCATACGAGCAGTACTTC.

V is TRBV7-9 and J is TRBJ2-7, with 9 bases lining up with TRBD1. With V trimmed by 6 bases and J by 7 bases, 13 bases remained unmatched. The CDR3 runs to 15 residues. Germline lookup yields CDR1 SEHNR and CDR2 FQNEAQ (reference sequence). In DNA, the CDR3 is TGTGCCAGCAGGGAGGGACAGGGTGTTTCCAATGAGCAGTACTTC. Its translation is CASREGQGVSNEQYF.

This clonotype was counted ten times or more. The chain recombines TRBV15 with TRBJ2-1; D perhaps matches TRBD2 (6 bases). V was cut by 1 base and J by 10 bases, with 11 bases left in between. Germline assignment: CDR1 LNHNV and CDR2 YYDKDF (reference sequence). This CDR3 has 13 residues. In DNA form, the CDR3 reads TGTGCCACCAGCAGAGTCGGCGGGGAGGAGCAGTTCTTC. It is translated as CATSRVGGEEQFF. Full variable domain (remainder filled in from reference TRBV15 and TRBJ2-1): DAMVIQNPRYQVTQFGKPVTLSCSQTLNHNVMYWYQQKSSQAPKLLFHYYDKDFNNEADTPDNFQSRRPNTSFCFLDIRSPGLGDTAMYLCATSRVGGEEQFFGPGTRLTVL.

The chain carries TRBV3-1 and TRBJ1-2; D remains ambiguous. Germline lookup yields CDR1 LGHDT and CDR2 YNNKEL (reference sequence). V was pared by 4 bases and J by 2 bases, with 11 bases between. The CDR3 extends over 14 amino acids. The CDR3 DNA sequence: TGTGCCAGCAGCCTTACGGACGGAAACTATGGCTACACCTTC. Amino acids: CASSLTDGNYGYTF.